One sample yielded the 29 T cell receptor beta chains listed below, sequenced in a study of blood T cell repertoires in COVID-19. Generated by immunoSEQ multiplex PCR, the TCRdb table keeps only in-frame clones and is missing some. The sample contains around 260,000 clones, 85% to 90% of which appear only once. The sequenced sample consisted of peripheral blood. The receptors here all came from a human donor in a cohort sampled during active COVID-19.

This clone showed up just a few times. The CDR3 nucleotides read TGTGCCAGCAGTTATGCAGGGATATATGAGCAGTTCTTC. It is translated as CASSYAGIYEQFF. V gene TRBV6-2 or TRBV6-3 combines with J gene TRBJ2-1; TRBD1 is a possible D gene (5 bases). This CDR3 spans 13 amino acids. Germline loops: CDR1 MNHEY, CDR2 SVGEGT. Deletions cut 3 bases from V and 8 bases from J, with 11 bases between.

The CDR3 spells CASSPYYEQYF. The DNA for the CDR3 is TGTGCCAGCAGTCCTTACTACGAGCAGTACTTC. This rearrangement joins TRBV2 to TRBJ2-7, with D uncertain. Germline values: CDR1 SNHLY, CDR2 FYNNEI. The CDR3 spans 11 residues. V lost 5 bases to trimming and J lost 3 bases, with 5 bases between them. Complete variable domain (other parts from reference TRBV2 and TRBJ2-7): EPEVTQTPSHQVTQMGQEVILRCVPISNHLYFYWYRQILGQKVEFLVSFYNNEISEKSEIFDDQFSVERPDGSNFTLKIRSTKLEDSAMYFCASSPYYEQYFGPGTRLTVT.

The V and J genes are TRBV3-1 (or the pseudogene TRBV3-2) and TRBJ2-1; 7 nucleotides line up with TRBD1. From germline, CDR1 is LGHDT and CDR2 YNNKEL (reference sequence). The CDR3 is 16 amino acids. V lost 4 bases, J lost 0 bases, and 6 bases stayed unmatched. The DNA for the CDR3 is TGTGCCAGCAGCCCCGCCGGGACAGACTCCTACAATGAGCAGTTCTTC. Protein sequence: CASSPAGTDSYNEQFF.

The V and J genes are TRBV5-1 and TRBJ1-1, with 8 bases matching TRBD1. Per germline, CDR1 SGHRS and CDR2 YFSETQ. The CDR3 totals 13 residues. The trim removed 1 base at V and 7 bases at J, leaving 3 bases unmatched. The CDR3 DNA follows: TGCGCCAGCAGCTTGCAGGGGGCAGTTGAAGCTTTCTTT. It encodes CASSLQGAVEAFF. Looking up the rest from reference TRBV5-1 and TRBJ1-1 gives the full variable domain: KAGVTQTPRYLIKTRGQQVTLSCSPISGHRSVSWYQQTPGQGLQFLFEYFSETQRNKGNFPGRFSGRQFSNSRSEMNVSTLELGDSALYLCASSLQGAVEAFFGQGTRLTVV.

The chain uses TRBV3-1 (or the pseudogene TRBV3-2) and TRBJ2-7; tentative D call: TRBD1 (6 bases). Deletions cut 1 base from V and 11 bases from J, with 15 bases between. The CDR3 has 13 amino acids. Germline V gene data show CDR1 as LGHDT and CDR2 as YNNKEL (reference sequence). CDR3: CASSQGQGTTEYF. CDR3 bases: TGTGCCAGCAGCCAAGGTCAGGGGACGACGGAGTACTTC.

The chain is built from TRBV9 and TRBJ1-5, with TRBD1 identical over 7 bases. Looked up from germline, CDR1 is SGDLS and CDR2 is YYNGEE. The V and J ends lost 5 bases and 7 bases, in that order; junction bases with no gene match: 15. The CDR3 contains 16 residues. CDR3 protein: CASSERRGLKEQPQHF. The DNA of the CDR3 is TGTGCCAGCAGTGAGAGAAGGGGGCTTAAGGAGCAGCCCCAGCATTTT.

This sequence joins TRBV11-2 and TRBJ2-3, with TRBD2 identical over 11 bases. Losses at the gene ends were 7 bases for V and 0 bases for J; bases not matched to a gene: 12. This CDR3 spans 18 amino acids. Germline loops: CDR1 SGHAT, CDR2 FQNNGV. CDR3 region: CASKMLAGGTQSTDTQYF. DNA for the CDR3: TGTGCCAGCAAGATGCTAGCGGGAGGTACACAAAGCACAGATACGCAGTATTTT.

The chain uses TRBV9 and TRBJ2-1; the match to TRBD2 covers 7 bases. CDR3 length equals 17 residues. Trimming took 0 bases from V and 5 from J; bases not matched to a gene: 11. Germline V lookup: CDR1 SGDLS, CDR2 YYNGEE. CDR3 protein: CASSVVPGLAANNEQFF. The DNA for the CDR3 is TGTGCCAGCAGCGTAGTCCCGGGCCTAGCGGCGAACAATGAGCAGTTCTTC. Combining the CDR3 with reference TRBV9 and TRBJ2-1 gives the whole variable domain DSGVTQTPKHLITATGQRVTLRCSPRSGDLSVYWYQQSLDQGLQFLIQYYNGEERAKGNILERFSAQQFPDLHSELNLSSLELGDSALYFCASSVVPGLAANNEQFFGPGTRLTVL.

This clone has a handful of counts. The chain links TRBV6-5 to TRBJ1-6; D remains ambiguous. V was trimmed by 6 bases and J by 7 bases, leaving 7 bases between them. From germline, CDR1 is MNHEY and CDR2 SVGAGI. This CDR3 contains 12 residues. The DNA for the CDR3 is TGTGCCAGCAGACAGAGAAATTCACCCCTCCACTTT. Translated: CASRQRNSPLHF.

The chain carries TRBV6-5 and TRBJ1-1; possibly TRBD1 for D (6 bases). The ends were cut back, 11 bases at V and 2 bases at J, with 18 bases in the middle. The germline CDR1 and CDR2 sequences are MNHEY and SVGAGI. CDR3 length equals 14 residues. The CDR3 here is CAVTTGPPNTEAFF. CDR3 nucleotide sequence: TGTGCCGTCACGACAGGACCCCCTAACACTGAAGCTTTCTTT.

The chain couples TRBV29-1 to TRBJ2-3; the match to TRBD2 covers 12 bases. Germline V gene sequence: CDR1 SQVTM, CDR2 ANQGSEA. The V and J ends lost 3 bases and 2 bases, in that order; junction bases with no gene match: 3. The CDR3 runs to 15 residues. CDR3 sequence: CSVEASGRDTDTQYF. Here the CDR3 DNA reads TGCAGCGTTGAGGCTAGCGGGAGGGACACAGATACGCAGTATTTT.

About this clone: One end of the junction is discordant with germline, which a read error may explain. The CDR3 reads CASNLGGVTAINGYTF. In DNA, the CDR3 is TGTGCCAGCAACTTAGGGGGGGTCACGGCGATCAATGGCTACACCTTC. The chain employs TRBV7-2 and TRBJ1-2; D perhaps matches TRBD1 (6 bases). Per the germline V gene, CDR1 is SGHTA and CDR2 is FQGNSA. The CDR3 has 16 residues.

V gene TRBV7-3 combines with J gene TRBJ1-1; D is undetermined. Trimming left V 4 bases short and J 4 bases short, with 10 bases between. CDR1 is SGHTA, CDR2 FQGTGA, per germline. This CDR3 spans 13 amino acids. As DNA, the CDR3 is TGTGCCAGCAGCTCGAACACGATCACTGAAGCTTTCTTT. Its translation is CASSSNTITEAFF.

The chain links TRBV7-2 to TRBJ2-1; 13 nucleotides line up with TRBD2. The CDR3 spans 16 residues. Trimming took 5 bases from V and 8 from J; bases not matched to a gene: 9. The germline gives CDR1 SGHTA, CDR2 FQGNSA. The CDR3 region has the DNA TGTGCCAGCAGCATGACTAGCGGGAGGCGGCAATATGAGCAGTTCTTC. This sequence encodes CASSMTSGRRQYEQFF.

CDR3 sequence (DNA): TGTGCCAGCTCACCACCGATCCCGGGACTAGGGTCAGATACGCAGTATTTT. Translation gives CASSPPIPGLGSDTQYF. The chain couples TRBV18 to TRBJ2-3, with 8 bases matching TRBD2. Germline loops: CDR1 KGHSH, CDR2 LQKENI. The CDR3 loop spans 17 amino acids. Unmatched junction bases numbered 9, after V lost 0 bases and J lost 4 bases.

The V gene is TRBV19, the J gene TRBJ2-3; D is unresolved. V was shortened by 2 bases and J by 0 bases, with 6 bases between the two germline ends. Germline V CDR1 and CDR2: LNHDA, SQIVND (reference sequence). The CDR3 length is 14 residues. In DNA form, the CDR3 reads TGTGCCAGTAGTATACAGTCTAGCACAGATACGCAGTATTTT. This codes for CASSIQSSTDTQYF.

This clone has only a few counts. The chain has TRBV5-1 and TRBJ2-2, with 8 bases fitting TRBD2. V gave up 0 bases and J gave up 1 base; unmatched junction bases: 11. This CDR3 is built from 19 residues. CDR1 is SGHRS, CDR2 YFSETQ, per germline. CDR3 sequence: CASSLGAAGVSLNTGELFF. The CDR3 nucleotides read TGCGCCAGCAGCTTGGGGGCAGCGGGAGTATCTTTGAACACCGGGGAGCTGTTTTTT.

This sequence joins TRBV19 and TRBJ2-1; 12 bases map to TRBD2. J was trimmed by 4 bases and V by 7 bases; bases with no gene match: 8. This CDR3 has 16 amino acids. Looked up from germline, CDR1 is LNHDA and CDR2 is SQIVND (reference sequence). The CDR3 DNA is TGTGCCAGTAAGGTGCTAGCGGGAGGGGGGTACAATGAGCAGTTCTTC. Residues: CASKVLAGGGYNEQFF.

In this sample, this clone turned up many times. This sequence joins TRBV28 and TRBJ1-2; TRBD1 matches at 7 bases. CDR3 length: 14 residues. Germline CDR1 and CDR2: MDHEN and SYDVKM. Losses at the gene ends were 3 bases for V and 3 bases for J; bases not matched to a gene: 4. The CDR3 DNA is TGTGCCAGCAGTTTGTTAGGGACAGACTATGGCTACACCTTC. Amino acids: CASSLLGTDYGYTF.

The chain couples TRBV6-5 to TRBJ2-5; 9 nucleotides match TRBD2. J was trimmed by 7 bases and V by 8 bases; bases with no gene match: 8. Germline assignment: CDR1 MNHEY and CDR2 SVGAGI. The CDR3 is made up of 13 amino acids. The CDR3 sequence: CASGREGGTTQYF. The CDR3 nucleotides are TGTGCCAGCGGGCGGGAGGGCGGCACGACCCAGTACTTC.

The chain carries TRBV10-1 and TRBJ2-2, with D unclear. Trimming pared 2 bases from V and 4 bases from J, leaving 5 bases between. CDR1 is WNHNN and CDR2 is SYGVQD in the germline V gene (reference sequence). The CDR3 is made up of 13 amino acids. The chain's CDR3 is CASSEDSTGELFF. For the CDR3, the DNA is TGCGCCAGCAGTGAGGACTCCACCGGGGAGCTGTTTTTT.

This chain connects TRBV2 to TRBJ2-7, with D hard to call. Germline CDR1 is SNHLY and CDR2 is FYNNEI. Trimming left V 1 base short and J 0 bases short, with 7 bases between. This CDR3 region has 14 residues. CDR3 region: CASSEVTVSYEQYF. The CDR3 DNA sequence: TGTGCCAGCAGTGAAGTCACGGTCTCCTACGAGCAGTACTTC.

The rearrangement links TRBV3-1 (or the pseudogene TRBV3-2) to TRBJ2-1; 11 nucleotides match TRBD2. The germline V gene has CDR1 LGHDT and CDR2 YNNKEL (reference sequence). V shed 4 bases and J 4 bases; nucleotides not matched to a gene: 6. CDR3 length: 16 residues. The CDR3 protein is CASSPLTSGRYNEQFF. CDR3 DNA: TGTGCCAGCAGCCCGCTTACTAGCGGGAGATACAATGAGCAGTTCTTC.

This clone appeared once. The V and J genes are TRBV24-1 and TRBJ2-2, with D perhaps matching TRBD2 (6 bases). CDR3 size: 15 residues. The ends were cut back, 3 bases at V and 5 bases at J, with 12 bases in the middle. Germline V gene sequence: CDR1 KGHDR, CDR2 SFDVKD. CDR3 coding DNA: TGTGCCACCAGTGATCCCGGGGCGGGGACCGGGGAGCTGTTTTTT. This encodes CATSDPGAGTGELFF.

The chain links TRBV6-1 to TRBJ2-7, with D unresolved. The CDR3 consists of 12 residues. CDR1 is MNHNS and CDR2 is SASEGT in the germline V gene. V shed 1 base and J shed 7 bases, with 8 bases lying between them. CDR3 sequence reads: CASSEGVWEQYF. The CDR3 coding sequence is TGTGCCAGCAGTGAAGGCGTCTGGGAGCAGTACTTC.

This chain links TRBV5-5 with TRBJ2-7; 8 bases are shared with TRBD1. Germline V CDR1 and CDR2: SGHKS, YYEKEE (reference sequence). The CDR3 totals 14 residues. The V segment lost 2 bases and the J segment 5 bases; nucleotides outside the gene matches: 6. CDR3 loop: CASSFDRGAHEQYF. For the CDR3, the DNA is TGTGCCAGCAGCTTCGACAGGGGAGCCCACGAGCAGTACTTC.

V gene TRBV5-4 combines with J gene TRBJ2-7; 8 nucleotides match TRBD1. Losses at the gene ends were 1 base for V and 5 bases for J; bases not matched to a gene: 11. CDR3 length: 16 amino acids. Germline values: CDR1 SGHNT, CDR2 YYREEE (reference sequence). CDR3 protein: CASSLPQGARSNEQYF. Written as DNA, the CDR3 is TGTGCCAGCAGCTTGCCGCAGGGGGCAAGATCCAACGAGCAGTACTTC.

The V call is TRBV4-2, the J call TRBJ2-2; 7 positions match TRBD2. The CDR3 consists of 17 residues. The germline V gene has CDR1 LGHNA and CDR2 YNFKEQ. The junction had 12 bases not matched to a gene; V was cut back by 0 bases and J by 8 bases. CDR3 residues: CASSQEVGTSAGGELFF. Written as DNA, the CDR3 is TGTGCCAGCAGCCAAGAGGTGGGGACTTCAGCGGGAGGGGAGCTGTTTTTT.

The chain is built from TRBV28 and TRBJ1-6; 7 bases line up with TRBD1. Germline V CDR1 and CDR2: MDHEN, SYDVKM. The ends lost 5 bases at V and 3 bases at J; junction bases unmatched: 7. The CDR3 loop spans 16 amino acids. The CDR3 is CASSPYGTDYNSPLHF. Written as DNA, the CDR3 is TGTGCCAGCAGTCCCTACGGGACAGACTATAATTCACCCCTCCACTTT.